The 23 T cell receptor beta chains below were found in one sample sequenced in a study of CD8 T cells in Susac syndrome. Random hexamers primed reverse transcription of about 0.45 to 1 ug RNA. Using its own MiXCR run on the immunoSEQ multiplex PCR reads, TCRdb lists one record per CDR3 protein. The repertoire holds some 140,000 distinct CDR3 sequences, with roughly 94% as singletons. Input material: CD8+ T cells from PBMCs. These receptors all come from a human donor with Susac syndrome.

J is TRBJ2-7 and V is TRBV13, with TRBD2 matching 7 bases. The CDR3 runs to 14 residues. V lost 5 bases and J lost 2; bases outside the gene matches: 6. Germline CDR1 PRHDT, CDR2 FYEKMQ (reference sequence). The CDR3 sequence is CASSAGRGAYEQYF. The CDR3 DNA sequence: TGTGCCAGCAGCGCCGGTCGGGGGGCCTACGAGCAGTACTTC.

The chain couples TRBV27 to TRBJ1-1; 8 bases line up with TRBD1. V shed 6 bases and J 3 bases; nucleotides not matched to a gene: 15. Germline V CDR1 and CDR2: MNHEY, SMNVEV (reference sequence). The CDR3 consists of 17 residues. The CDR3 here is CASSPLYQGARDTEAFF. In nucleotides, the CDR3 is TGTGCCAGCAGCCCCCTCTATCAGGGGGCGCGGGACACTGAAGCTTTCTTT.

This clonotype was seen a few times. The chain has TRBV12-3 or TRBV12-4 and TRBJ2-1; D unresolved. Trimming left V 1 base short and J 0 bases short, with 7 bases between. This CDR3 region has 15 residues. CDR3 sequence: CASSLGLGSYNEQFF. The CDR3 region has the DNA TGTGCCAGCAGTTTAGGTTTGGGCTCCTACAATGAGCAGTTCTTC.

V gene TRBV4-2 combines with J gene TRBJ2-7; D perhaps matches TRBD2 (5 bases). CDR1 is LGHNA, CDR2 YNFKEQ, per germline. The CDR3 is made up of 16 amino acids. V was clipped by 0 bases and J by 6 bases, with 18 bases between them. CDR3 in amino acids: CASSQELRVAGVEQYF. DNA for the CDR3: TGTGCCAGCAGCCAAGAACTGAGGGTTGCTGGGGTCGAGCAGTACTTC.

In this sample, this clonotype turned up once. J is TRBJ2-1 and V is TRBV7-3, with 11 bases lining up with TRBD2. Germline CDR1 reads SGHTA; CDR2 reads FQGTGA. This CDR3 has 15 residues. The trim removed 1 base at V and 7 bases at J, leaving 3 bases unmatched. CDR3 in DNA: TGTGCCAGCAGCTTAATAGCGGGAGGGAGTAATGAGCAGTTCTTC. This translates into CASSLIAGGSNEQFF.

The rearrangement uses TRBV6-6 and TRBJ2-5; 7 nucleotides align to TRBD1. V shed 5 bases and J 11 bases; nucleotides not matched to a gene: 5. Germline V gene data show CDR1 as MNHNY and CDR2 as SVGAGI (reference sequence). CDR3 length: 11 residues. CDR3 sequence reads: CASSTGDEQYF. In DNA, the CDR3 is TGTGCCAGCAGTACAGGGGATGAGCAGTACTTC.

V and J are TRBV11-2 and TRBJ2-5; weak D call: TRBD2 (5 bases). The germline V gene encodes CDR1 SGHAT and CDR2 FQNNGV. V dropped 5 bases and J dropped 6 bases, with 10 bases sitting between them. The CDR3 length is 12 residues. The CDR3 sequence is CASSDTRKTQYF. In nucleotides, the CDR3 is TGTGCCAGCAGCGATACTAGGAAGACCCAGTACTTC.

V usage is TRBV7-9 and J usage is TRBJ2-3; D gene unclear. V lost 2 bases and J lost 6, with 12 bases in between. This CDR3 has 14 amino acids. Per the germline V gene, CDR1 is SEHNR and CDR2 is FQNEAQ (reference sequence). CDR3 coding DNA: TGTGCCAGCAGCTTAACGGAGTTGCTGGATACGCAGTATTTT. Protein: CASSLTELLDTQYF. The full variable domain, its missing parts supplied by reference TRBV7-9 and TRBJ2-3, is DTGVSQNPRHKITKRGQNVTFRCDPISEHNRLYWYRQTLGQGPEFLTYFQNEAQLEKSRLLSDRFSAERPKGSFSTLEIQRTEQGDSAMYLCASSLTELLDTQYFGPGTRLTVL.

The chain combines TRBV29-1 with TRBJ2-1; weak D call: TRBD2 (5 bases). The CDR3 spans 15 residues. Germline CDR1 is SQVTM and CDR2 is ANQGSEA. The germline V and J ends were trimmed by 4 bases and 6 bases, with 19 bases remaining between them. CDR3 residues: CSVGSFGEPGNEQFF. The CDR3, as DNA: TGCAGCGTTGGTTCGTTCGGGGAACCGGGCAATGAGCAGTTCTTC.

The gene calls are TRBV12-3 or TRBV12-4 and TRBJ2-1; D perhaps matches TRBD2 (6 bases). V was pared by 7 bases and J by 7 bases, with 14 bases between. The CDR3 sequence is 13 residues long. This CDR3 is CASTLPGGNEQFF. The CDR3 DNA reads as TGTGCCAGCACCCTCCCTGGGGGGAATGAGCAGTTCTTC.

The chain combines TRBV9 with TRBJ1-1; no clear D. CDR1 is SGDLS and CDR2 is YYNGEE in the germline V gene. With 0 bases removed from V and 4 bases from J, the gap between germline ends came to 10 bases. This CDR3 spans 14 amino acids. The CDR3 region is CASSVEESVTEAFF. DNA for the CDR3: TGTGCCAGCAGCGTAGAGGAGAGTGTCACTGAAGCTTTCTTT.

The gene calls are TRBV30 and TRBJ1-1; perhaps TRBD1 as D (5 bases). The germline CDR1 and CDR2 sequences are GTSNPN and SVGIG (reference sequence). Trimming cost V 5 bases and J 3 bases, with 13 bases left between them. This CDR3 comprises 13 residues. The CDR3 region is CAWGPGGDTEAFF. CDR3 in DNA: TGTGCCTGGGGACCGGGGGGGGACACTGAAGCTTTCTTT.

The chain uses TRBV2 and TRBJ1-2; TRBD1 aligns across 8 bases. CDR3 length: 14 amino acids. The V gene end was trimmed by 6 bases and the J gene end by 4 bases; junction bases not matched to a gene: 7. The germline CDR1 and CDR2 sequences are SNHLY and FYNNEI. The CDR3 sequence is CASRDRAEGYGYTF. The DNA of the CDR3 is TGTGCCAGCAGGGACAGGGCGGAGGGCTATGGCTACACCTTC. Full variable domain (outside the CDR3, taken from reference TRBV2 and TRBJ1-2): EPEVTQTPSHQVTQMGQEVILRCVPISNHLYFYWYRQILGQKVEFLVSFYNNEISEKSEIFDDQFSVERPDGSNFTLKIRSTKLEDSAMYFCASRDRAEGYGYTFGSGTRLTVV.

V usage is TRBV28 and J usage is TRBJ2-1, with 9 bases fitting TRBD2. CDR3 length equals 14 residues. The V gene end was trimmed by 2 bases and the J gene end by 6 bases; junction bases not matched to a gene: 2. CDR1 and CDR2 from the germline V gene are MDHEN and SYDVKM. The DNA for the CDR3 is TGTGCCAGCAGTTTAGCGGGAGGGGCCAATGAGCAGTTCTTC. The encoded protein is CASSLAGGANEQFF. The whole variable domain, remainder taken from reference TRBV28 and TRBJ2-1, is DVKVTQSSRYLVKRTGEKVFLECVQDMDHENMFWYRQDPGLGLRLIYFSYDVKMKEKGDIPEGYSVSREKKERFSLILESASTNQTSMYLCASSLAGGANEQFFGPGTRLTVL.

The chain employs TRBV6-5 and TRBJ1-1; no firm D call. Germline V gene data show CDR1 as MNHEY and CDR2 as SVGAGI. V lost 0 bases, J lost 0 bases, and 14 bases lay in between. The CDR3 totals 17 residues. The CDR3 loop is CASSYSFRETMNTEAFF. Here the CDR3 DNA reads TGTGCCAGCAGTTACTCTTTCCGGGAGACCATGAACACTGAAGCTTTCTTT.

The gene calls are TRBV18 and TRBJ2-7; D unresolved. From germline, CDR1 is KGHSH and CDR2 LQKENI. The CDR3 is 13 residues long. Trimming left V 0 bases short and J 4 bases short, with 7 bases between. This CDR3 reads CASSPPEHYEQYF. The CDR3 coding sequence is TGTGCCAGCTCACCACCGGAACATTACGAGCAGTACTTC.

The CDR3: CATQAGGFYNEQFF. CDR3 bases: TGTGCCACCCAAGCGGGAGGTTTCTACAATGAGCAGTTCTTC. The chain recombines TRBV12-3 or TRBV12-4 with TRBJ2-1; TRBD2 matches 9 bases. The CDR3 contains 14 residues. J was trimmed by 3 bases and V by 10 bases; bases with no gene match: 7.

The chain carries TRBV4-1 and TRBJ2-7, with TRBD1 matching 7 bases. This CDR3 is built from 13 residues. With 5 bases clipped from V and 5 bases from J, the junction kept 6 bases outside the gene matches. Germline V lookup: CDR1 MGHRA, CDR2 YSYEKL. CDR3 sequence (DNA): TGCGCCAGCAGCACTACAGGGGACAACGAGCAGTACTTC. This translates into CASSTTGDNEQYF.

DNA of the CDR3: TGTGCCAGTAGTATTCCAGGGGGAATTACTGAAGCTTTCTTT. It translates to CASSIPGGITEAFF. The chain links TRBV19 to TRBJ1-1, with 7 positions matching TRBD1. From germline, CDR1 is LNHDA and CDR2 SQIVND (reference sequence). Germline trimming cut 3 bases from V and 5 bases from J; bases unmatched to any gene: 6. This CDR3 contains 14 residues. Drawing the rest from reference TRBV19 and TRBJ1-1, the complete variable domain is DGGITQSPKYLFRKEGQNVTLSCEQNLNHDAMYWYRQDPGQGLRLIYYSQIVNDFQKGDIAEGYSVSREKKESFPLTVTSAQKNPTAFYLCASSIPGGITEAFFGQGTRLTVV.

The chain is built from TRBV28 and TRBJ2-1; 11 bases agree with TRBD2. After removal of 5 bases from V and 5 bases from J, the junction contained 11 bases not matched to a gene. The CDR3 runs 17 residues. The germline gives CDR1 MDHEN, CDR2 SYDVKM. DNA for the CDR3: TGTGCCAGCAGTCCTGGGATAGCGGGAGGGCCGAACAATGAGCAGTTCTTC. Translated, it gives CASSPGIAGGPNNEQFF.

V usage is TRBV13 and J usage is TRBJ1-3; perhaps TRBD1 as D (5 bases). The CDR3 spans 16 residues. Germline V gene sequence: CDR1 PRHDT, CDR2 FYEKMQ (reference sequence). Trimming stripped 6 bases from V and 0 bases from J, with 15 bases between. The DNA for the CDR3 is TGTGCCAGCAGACACCTAAGGGACGACTCTGGAAACACCATATATTTT. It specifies CASRHLRDDSGNTIYF.

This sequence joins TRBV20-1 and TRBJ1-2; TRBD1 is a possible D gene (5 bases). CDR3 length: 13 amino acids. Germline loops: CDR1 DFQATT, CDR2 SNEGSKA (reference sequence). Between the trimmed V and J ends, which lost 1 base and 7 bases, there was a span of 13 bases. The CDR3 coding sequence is TGCAGTGCTAGAGGACAGAGAACCTTTGGCTACACCTTC. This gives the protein CSARGQRTFGYTF.

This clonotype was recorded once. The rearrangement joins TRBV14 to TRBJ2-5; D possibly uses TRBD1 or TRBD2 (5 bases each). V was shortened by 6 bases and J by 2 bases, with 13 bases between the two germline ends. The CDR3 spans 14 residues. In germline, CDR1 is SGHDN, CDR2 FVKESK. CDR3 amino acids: CASSHWDEQETQYF. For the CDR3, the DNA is TGTGCCAGCAGTCACTGGGACGAGCAAGAGACCCAGTACTTC.